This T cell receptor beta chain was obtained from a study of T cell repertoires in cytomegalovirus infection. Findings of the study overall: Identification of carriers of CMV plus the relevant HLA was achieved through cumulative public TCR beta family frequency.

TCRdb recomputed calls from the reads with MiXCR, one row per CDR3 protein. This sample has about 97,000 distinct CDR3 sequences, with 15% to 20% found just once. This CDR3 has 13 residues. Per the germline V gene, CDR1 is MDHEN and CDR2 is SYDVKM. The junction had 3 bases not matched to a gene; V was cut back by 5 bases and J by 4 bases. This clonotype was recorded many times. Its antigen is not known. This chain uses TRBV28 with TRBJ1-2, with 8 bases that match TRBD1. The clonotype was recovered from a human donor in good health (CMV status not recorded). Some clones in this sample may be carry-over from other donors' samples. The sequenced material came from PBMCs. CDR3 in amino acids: CASSVQGGYGYTF. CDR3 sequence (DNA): TGTGCCAGCAGTGTACAGGGGGGCTATGGCTACACCTTC.